The 32 T cell receptor beta chains in this list originate from one sample, sequenced in a study of blood T cell repertoires in COVID-19. The method was immunoSEQ multiplex PCR; TCRdb's version includes in-frame clones alone and lacks a portion of them. Of 80,000 to 130,000 clones in the sample, roughly 92% were seen once. The specimen sequenced was peripheral blood. The receptors shown here come from a man between 65 and 79 years old with acute or convalescent COVID-19.

The chain recombines TRBV5-1 with TRBJ2-7; 11 bases line up with TRBD2. The J segment lost 7 bases and the V segment lost 4 bases, leaving 10 bases of the junction unmatched. Germline V gene lookup returns CDR1 SGHRS and CDR2 YFSETQ. The CDR3 length is 15 residues. The DNA of the CDR3 is TGCGCCAGCAGCCCCACTAGCGGGGGTCTACGAGAGCAGTACTTC. Protein product: CASSPTSGGLREQYF.

CDR3 coding DNA: TGTGCCAGCAGCGAGACGACAGGGTGGGGAGATGGCTACACCTTC. Translating it yields CASSETTGWGDGYTF. This chain links TRBV9 with TRBJ1-2; TRBD1 matches 7 bases. From germline, CDR1 is SGDLS and CDR2 YYNGEE. V lost 3 bases and J lost 6; bases outside the gene matches: 11. The CDR3 runs 15 residues.

This clone was detected a few times. The chain uses TRBV5-1 and TRBJ1-5; D unclear. The CDR3 is 13 residues long. Trimming removed 3 bases at V and 4 bases at J, with 8 bases between. CDR1 and CDR2 from the germline V gene are SGHRS and YFSETQ. The CDR3 sequence: CASSSGLNQPQHF. The CDR3 DNA is TGCGCCAGCAGCTCAGGTCTAAATCAGCCCCAGCATTTT.

J is TRBJ2-3 and V is TRBV19, with 11 nucleotides matching TRBD2. The V gene end was trimmed by 5 bases and the J gene end by 3 bases; junction bases not matched to a gene: 4. CDR1 and CDR2 from the germline V gene are LNHDA and SQIVND (reference sequence). This CDR3 has 15 amino acids. The CDR3, as DNA: TGTGCCAGTAGTCCATGGACTAGCGGGACAGATACGCAGTATTTT. Its translation is CASSPWTSGTDTQYF.

The table lists this clone with a count of one. The V call is TRBV7-9, the J call TRBJ1-5, with 10 bases that match TRBD1. This CDR3 is 16 amino acids long. From germline, CDR1 is SEHNR and CDR2 FQNEAQ (reference sequence). With V trimmed by 5 bases and J by 4 bases, 8 bases remained unmatched. The CDR3 coding sequence is TGTGCCAGCAGCCTAAACAGGGGACAGGGGAATCAGCCCCAGCATTTT. It is translated as CASSLNRGQGNQPQHF.

The gene calls are TRBV12-5 and TRBJ1-5; possible D gene TRBD1, 5 bases. In germline, CDR1 is LGHNT, CDR2 FRNRAP. Trimming cost V 0 bases and J 4 bases, with 13 bases left between them. This CDR3 is 16 amino acids long. CDR3 sequence: CASGLVGLGGNQPQHF. The CDR3 DNA is TGTGCTAGTGGTTTGGTGGGGCTGGGGGGGAATCAGCCCCAGCATTTT.

J is TRBJ2-1 and V is TRBV29-1, with no clear D. The V gene's germline CDR1 is SQVTM and CDR2 ANQGSEA. The V end lost 0 bases, the J end lost 7 bases, and 4 bases lay between the germline ends. CDR3 length: 11 residues. CDR3 protein: CSVEDRNEQFF. Here the CDR3 DNA reads TGCAGCGTTGAAGACCGGAATGAGCAGTTCTTC.

The chain recombines TRBV4-3 with TRBJ2-5; 8 positions match TRBD1. The CDR3 is 15 amino acids. V lost 4 bases, J lost 4 bases, and 8 bases stayed unmatched. CDR1 is LGHNA, CDR2 YSLEER, per germline. The CDR3 loop reads CASSLEDREGETQYF. The CDR3 nucleotides are TGCGCCAGCAGCCTCGAGGACAGGGAAGGAGAGACCCAGTACTTC.

CDR3 amino acids: CASSAGGTSGSIPYF. Here the CDR3 DNA reads TGTGCCAGCAGCGCGGGAGGGACTAGCGGGAGTATCCCCTATTTT. The chain recombines TRBV9 with TRBJ2-3, with 14 bases matching TRBD2. This CDR3 is built from 15 residues. V shed 3 bases and J 15 bases; nucleotides not matched to a gene: 12. Germline V lookup: CDR1 SGDLS, CDR2 YYNGEE. The variable domain in full, with the rest retrieved from reference TRBV9 and TRBJ2-3, is DSGVTQTPKHLITATGQRVTLRCSPRSGDLSVYWYQQSLDQGLQFLIQYYNGEERAKGNILERFSAQQFPDLHSELNLSSLELGDSALYFCASSAGGTSGSIPYFGPGTRLTVL.

The gene calls are TRBV10-3 and TRBJ1-1; D remains unclear. Germline loops: CDR1 ENHRY, CDR2 SYGVKD. There are 14 residues in the CDR3. V lost 0 bases and J 3 bases, leaving 8 bases between the germline ends. CDR3 loop: CAISESSADTEAFF. The CDR3 DNA is TGTGCCATCAGTGAGTCGAGTGCGGACACTGAAGCTTTCTTT.

This rearrangement joins TRBV11-2 to TRBJ1-2; tentative D call: TRBD1 (5 bases). Germline CDR1 and CDR2: SGHAT and FQNNGV. With 5 bases removed from V and 6 bases from J, the gap between germline ends came to 19 bases. The CDR3 spans 15 residues. The CDR3 nucleotides are TGTGCCAGCAGCAGATTTAGGGGAGGTAGGGATGGCTACACCTTC. Protein sequence: CASSRFRGGRDGYTF. Combining the CDR3 with reference TRBV11-2 and TRBJ1-2 gives the whole variable domain EAGVAQSPRYKIIEKRQSVAFWCNPISGHATLYWYQQILGQGPKLLIQFQNNGVVDDSQLPKDRFSAERLKGVDSTLKIQPAKLEDSAVYLCASSRFRGGRDGYTFGSGTRLTVV.

The rearrangement joins TRBV7-2 to TRBJ1-1; D is perhaps TRBD1 (6 bases). The germline CDR1 and CDR2 sequences are SGHTA and FQGNSA. Trimming stripped 1 base from V and 0 bases from J, with 9 bases between. This CDR3 has 15 residues. The CDR3 is CASSLVGQMNTEAFF. As DNA, the CDR3 is TGTGCCAGCAGCTTAGTAGGACAGATGAACACTGAAGCTTTCTTT.

This chain connects TRBV10-2 to TRBJ1-1; 7 nucleotides line up with TRBD1. J gave up 4 bases and V 5 bases, and 7 bases lay outside the gene matches. Germline V gene lookup returns CDR1 WSHSY and CDR2 SAAADI. This CDR3 contains 14 residues. The CDR3 sequence: CASSLQGGPTEAFF. The CDR3 DNA reads TGCGCCAGCAGTCTTCAGGGGGGCCCCACTGAAGCTTTCTTT.

V gene TRBV24-1 combines with J gene TRBJ1-1; D gene uncertain. CDR1 is KGHDR, CDR2 SFDVKD, per germline. Trimming took 4 bases from V and 2 from J, leaving 7 bases between them. The CDR3 is made up of 13 amino acids. For the CDR3, the DNA is TGTGCCACCAGTGACCAGGTCAACACTGAAGCTTTCTTT. Translated: CATSDQVNTEAFF.

DNA of the CDR3: TGTGCCAGCAGCTTACGGACTAGCGGGAGCGAGCAGTACTTC. Its protein is CASSLRTSGSEQYF. The V call is TRBV7-8, the J call TRBJ2-7; TRBD2 matches 13 bases. The V gene end was trimmed by 2 bases and the J gene end by 6 bases; junction bases not matched to a gene: 1. In germline, CDR1 is SGHVS, CDR2 FQNEAQ. The length of the CDR3 is 14 residues.

The chain combines TRBV5-6 with TRBJ1-1; D remains ambiguous. V shed 1 base and J shed 3 bases, with 7 bases lying between them. The CDR3 is made up of 13 amino acids. Germline CDR1 SGHDT, CDR2 YYEEEE. The CDR3 DNA reads as TGTGCCAGCAGCTTGCGTCCGGACACTGAAGCTTTCTTT. Translation gives CASSLRPDTEAFF. Supplemented by reference TRBV5-6 and TRBJ1-1, the full variable domain reads DAGVTQSPTHLIKTRGQQVTLRCSPKSGHDTVSWYQQALGQGPQFIFQYYEEEERQRGNFPDRFSGHQFPNYSSELNVNALLLGDSALYLCASSLRPDTEAFFGQGTRLTVV.

This clone was observed once. Here the CDR3 reads CASRLRTGLAMVGEQFF. The CDR3, as DNA: TGTGCCAGTAGGCTTCGAACGGGACTAGCGATGGTGGGTGAGCAGTTCTTC. The rearrangement uses TRBV19 and TRBJ2-1; 10 nucleotides match TRBD2. This CDR3 spans 17 amino acids. J gave up 9 bases and V 6 bases, and 17 bases lay outside the gene matches. Germline V gene data show CDR1 as LNHDA and CDR2 as SQIVND (reference sequence).

This clone was counted once. The genes are TRBV28 and TRBJ2-1; D is perhaps TRBD1 (5 bases). Trimming pared 2 bases from V and 8 bases from J, leaving 10 bases between. CDR1 and CDR2 from the germline V gene are MDHEN and SYDVKM. This CDR3 has 13 amino acids. CDR3 protein: CASSLTGIDEQFF. The CDR3 bases are TGTGCCAGCAGTTTAACAGGTATCGATGAGCAGTTCTTC.

This clone was detected once. The chain has TRBV6-5 and TRBJ2-3; D is possibly TRBD2 (6 bases). Germline-derived CDR1 and CDR2 are MNHEY and SVGAGI. The CDR3 is made up of 15 amino acids. The ends were cut back, 5 bases at V and 1 base at J, with 13 bases in the middle. The CDR3 DNA reads as TGTGCCAGCAGTCCCCGCGGCGGGGGCACAGATACGCAGTATTTT. This sequence encodes CASSPRGGGTDTQYF.

The rearrangement joins TRBV13 to TRBJ2-2, with TRBD2 matching over 9 bases. This CDR3 is 15 amino acids long. Per germline, CDR1 PRHDT and CDR2 FYEKMQ (reference sequence). After removal of 2 bases from V and 4 bases from J, the junction contained 2 bases not matched to a gene. This chain's CDR3 is CASSLYSGGTGELFF. The CDR3 DNA follows: TGTGCCAGCAGCTTATATAGCGGGGGCACCGGGGAGCTGTTTTTT.

This chain connects TRBV7-9 to TRBJ1-2; a possible D gene is TRBD1 (6 bases). Per the germline V gene, CDR1 is SEHNR and CDR2 is FQNEAQ (reference sequence). The V and J ends lost 4 bases and 2 bases respectively, with 20 bases between them. The CDR3 is made up of 17 amino acids. CDR3 bases: TGTGCCAGCAGCTCGTCTGACCGGGACATCTTCAACTATGGCTACACCTTC. Its translation: CASSSSDRDIFNYGYTF.

The chain links TRBV23-1 to TRBJ1-5, with no clear D. TRBV23-1 is known as an ORF, though its function is uncertain. This CDR3 contains 14 residues. Between the trimmed V and J ends, which lost 4 bases and 2 bases, there was a span of 9 bases. The CDR3 here is CASSRCSGNQPQHF. The CDR3 region has the DNA TGCGCCAGCAGTCGTTGCAGTGGCAATCAGCCCCAGCATTTT.

The V and J genes are TRBV18 and TRBJ2-1, with D possibly TRBD1 on 5 matching bases. Per germline, CDR1 KGHSH and CDR2 LQKENI. CDR3 length: 13 residues. V shed 6 bases and J shed 4 bases, with 10 bases lying between them. The CDR3: CASSRQPYNEQFF. The CDR3 coding sequence is TGTGCCAGCTCGCGACAGCCTTACAATGAGCAGTTCTTC.

V and J are TRBV3-1 (or the pseudogene TRBV3-2) and TRBJ2-3; 12 bases are a match to TRBD2. The CDR3 extends over 16 amino acids. V dropped 0 bases and J dropped 9; count of bases not matched to a gene: 7. Germline lookup yields CDR1 LGHDT and CDR2 YNNKEL (reference sequence). CDR3 coding DNA: TGTGCCAGCAGCCAAGAATGGCTAGCGGGAGGGGGAACGCAGTATTTT. Translated: CASSQEWLAGGGTQYF.

V gene TRBV27 combines with J gene TRBJ1-6, with D tentatively TRBD1 (5 bases). The CDR3 has 20 amino acids. The V end was cut by 2 bases, the J end by 0 bases, with 20 bases between. Germline V gene data show CDR1 as MNHEY and CDR2 as SMNVEV (reference sequence). CDR3 nucleotides: TGTGCCAGCAGTTTACGGCCCTGGGACTTCATGAGCTCCTATAATTCACCCCTCCACTTT. Protein sequence: CASSLRPWDFMSSYNSPLHF.

V is TRBV28 and J is TRBJ1-2; 9 positions agree with TRBD1. J gave up 8 bases and V 8 bases, and 15 bases lay outside the gene matches. CDR3 length: 15 residues. Germline assignment: CDR1 MDHEN and CDR2 SYDVKM. The CDR3 protein is CASGLSAQGAGGYTF. CDR3 in DNA: TGTGCCAGCGGACTCTCCGCACAGGGGGCGGGGGGCTACACCTTC.

This chain joins TRBV7-8 and TRBJ1-1; 7 bases align to TRBD1. The CDR3 totals 15 residues. Germline CDR1 is SGHVS and CDR2 is FQNEAQ. Losses at the gene ends were 3 bases for V and 5 bases for J; bases not matched to a gene: 9. The chain's CDR3 is CASSFSEGAGTEAFF. CDR3 in DNA: TGTGCCAGCAGCTTTTCTGAGGGGGCTGGAACTGAAGCTTTCTTT.

The chain couples TRBV12-3 or TRBV12-4 to TRBJ1-2; D may be TRBD1 (6 bases). Trimming shortened V by 6 bases and J by 9 bases, and 11 bases separated the two germline ends. The CDR3 has 11 amino acids. CDR3 DNA sequence: TGTGCCAGCAGCCAACAGGGTAGCTACACCTTC. Its protein product is CASSQQGSYTF.

This chain links TRBV7-3 with TRBJ1-1; D call uncertain. This CDR3 has 13 amino acids. Deletions cut 2 bases from V and 1 base from J, with 5 bases between. Germline CDR1 SGHTA, CDR2 FQGTGA. CDR3 loop: CASSLSGNTEAFF. The CDR3 DNA sequence: TGTGCCAGCAGCTTATCAGGGAACACTGAAGCTTTCTTT.

Written as DNA, the CDR3 is TGCGCCAGCAGCCGGGCCCCACCCGTACTCCCCTACGAGCAGTACTTC. Translation gives CASSRAPPVLPYEQYF. The rearrangement uses TRBV4-1 and TRBJ2-7; D is unresolved. Germline assignment: CDR1 MGHRA and CDR2 YSYEKL. Trimming took 4 bases from V and 2 from J, leaving 18 bases between them. The CDR3 has 16 residues.

In this sample, this clone turned up once. The V gene is TRBV6-6, the J gene TRBJ2-7; 8 bases fit TRBD2. Germline values: CDR1 MNHNY, CDR2 SVGAGI (reference sequence). V shed 2 bases and J 6 bases; nucleotides not matched to a gene: 6. CDR3 length: 14 residues. The chain's CDR3 is CASSYQAGVVEQYF. CDR3 sequence (DNA): TGTGCCAGCAGTTACCAAGCGGGAGTCGTCGAGCAGTACTTC.

The rearrangement uses TRBV28 and TRBJ1-5, with 8 bases lining up with TRBD1. The CDR3 runs to 14 residues. Germline CDR1 is MDHEN and CDR2 is SYDVKM. V was pared by 7 bases and J by 5 bases, with 7 bases of the junction left unmatched. For the CDR3, the DNA is TGTGCCAGCACGTCCGGACAGGGCGATCAGCCCCAGCATTTT. It is translated as CASTSGQGDQPQHF. Together with reference TRBV28 and TRBJ1-5, the CDR3 gives the full variable domain: DVKVTQSSRYLVKRTGEKVFLECVQDMDHENMFWYRQDPGLGLRLIYFSYDVKMKEKGDIPEGYSVSREKKERFSLILESASTNQTSMYLCASTSGQGDQPQHFGDGTRLSIL.